This entry features one TCR beta chain sequence. Its antigen is not known. Naive CD8 cells, CD45RO-negative and positively selected for CCR7, excluded terminally differentiated effector memory CD45RA+ cells. Deep was the level at which the assay was run. Here immunoSEQ multiplex PCR was the method, and the copy in TCRdb shows in-frame clones only, minus some. The sample shows about 2.2 million clones, about 92% of them seen only once. V was trimmed by 4 bases and J by 2 bases, leaving 9 bases between them. Germline CDR1 MGHRA, CDR2 YSYEKL. This CDR3 region has 14 residues. These data come from a study of shared clonotypes between healthy human individuals. Study findings and constraints: Sequencing depth was expected to influence donor clonotype sharing.

The sample consisted of naive CD8+ T cells from PBMCs. The receptor was isolated from a man aged 18 to 30 in good health. Some clones in this sample may be carry-over from other donors' samples. J is TRBJ2-1 and V is TRBV4-1; maybe TRBD2 (5 bases). The CDR3 sequence is CASSPGGPYNEQFF. CDR3 in DNA: TGCGCCAGCAGCCCCGGAGGCCCCTACAATGAGCAGTTCTTC.